Below, 27 T cell receptor beta chains from the same sample are listed, as sequenced in a study of vaccination effects on CD4 cells after COVID-19. These TCRs are of unknown antigen specificity. Sequencing was preceded by expansion of antigen-specific CD4+ T cells with viral peptide pools in the ViraFEST assay. Isolating CD4+ T cells followed around nine days of culture. It was two doses of either the BNT162b2 or mRNA-1273 vaccine that participants received. Measured with immunoSEQ multiplex PCR; TCRdb has only the in-frame clones, and not every one. The sample has some 30,000 clones, roughly 80% seen once. The sample consisted of CD4+ T cells from PBMCs cultured with HCoV-229E spike peptides, taken after COVID-19 vaccination. These TCRs come from a human donor who received a COVID-19 vaccine.

This chain connects TRBV7-2 to TRBJ2-2; TRBD2 matches at 8 bases. The CDR3 has 15 amino acids. The germline V gene encodes CDR1 SGHTA and CDR2 FQGNSA. V lost 0 bases to trimming and J lost 7 bases; unmatched junction nucleotides: 4. The CDR3 spells CASSLASGEVGELFF. The CDR3 bases are TGTGCCAGCAGCTTAGCTAGCGGGGAGGTCGGGGAGCTGTTTTTT.

The chain combines TRBV21-1 with TRBJ1-2. TRBV21-1 is listed as a pseudogene. This CDR3 is built from 15 residues. CDR3 region: CASSGRGGASDGYTF. CDR3 coding DNA: TGTGCCAGCAGCGGCCGAGGGGGGGCCTCCGATGGCTACACCTTC.

The chain has TRBV3-1 (or the pseudogene TRBV3-2) and TRBJ2-7; D gene unclear. V lost 0 bases to trimming and J lost 2 bases, with 2 bases between them. The CDR3 is made up of 12 amino acids. CDR1 is LGHDT and CDR2 is YNNKEL in the germline V gene (reference sequence). The CDR3 sequence is CASSQDAYEQYF. DNA of the CDR3: TGTGCCAGCAGCCAAGACGCCTACGAGCAGTACTTC.

This sequence joins TRBV2 and TRBJ2-5; possibly TRBD1 for D (5 bases). Looked up from germline, CDR1 is SNHLY and CDR2 is FYNNEI. V was clipped by 8 bases and J by 3 bases, with 7 bases between them. This CDR3 is built from 11 residues. The CDR3 DNA reads as TGTGCCAGCGTCAGGGAAGAGACCCAGTACTTC. Protein product: CASVREETQYF.

The chain joins TRBV6-5 to TRBJ2-1; 10 nucleotides align to TRBD1. The ends lost 8 bases at V and 8 bases at J; junction bases unmatched: 3. The germline gives CDR1 MNHEY, CDR2 SVGAGI. The CDR3 is 12 amino acids. The CDR3 nucleotides are TGTGCCAGCTGGGACAGGGGCGATGAGCAGTTCTTC. This sequence encodes CASWDRGDEQFF.

The J gene is TRBJ1-2, the V gene TRBV7-9; D is perhaps TRBD1 (6 bases). This CDR3 is built from 12 residues. CDR1 is SEHNR and CDR2 is FQNEAQ in the germline V gene (reference sequence). The V gene lost 5 bases and the J gene lost 8 bases, with 12 bases spanning the gap. The CDR3 DNA is TGTGCCAGCAGCATACAGGGCGGCGGCTACACCTTC. This gives the protein CASSIQGGGYTF.

The rearrangement joins TRBV15 to TRBJ1-1; D call uncertain. This CDR3 is 16 amino acids long. V was cut by 0 bases and J by 4 bases, with 15 bases left in between. In germline, CDR1 is LNHNV, CDR2 YYDKDF (reference sequence). CDR3 region: CATSRELLNSATEAFF. The CDR3 coding sequence is TGTGCCACCAGCAGAGAACTGTTAAATTCAGCCACTGAAGCTTTCTTT.

V gene TRBV9 combines with J gene TRBJ1-4; TRBD1 agrees at 9 bases. The CDR3 length is 18 residues. CDR1 SGDLS and CDR2 YYNGEE come from the germline V gene. V trimming: 4 bases; J trimming: 3 bases; junction bases outside the gene matches: 13. This chain's CDR3 is CASSLRTGEFLPNEKLFF. The CDR3 coding sequence is TGTGCCAGCAGCTTACGGACAGGGGAGTTCTTACCTAATGAAAAACTGTTTTTT. Full variable domain (outside the CDR3, taken from reference TRBV9 and TRBJ1-4): DSGVTQTPKHLITATGQRVTLRCSPRSGDLSVYWYQQSLDQGLQFLIQYYNGEERAKGNILERFSAQQFPDLHSELNLSSLELGDSALYFCASSLRTGEFLPNEKLFFGSGTQLSVL.

This chain connects TRBV9 to TRBJ2-2; 10 nucleotides agree with TRBD2. The CDR3 covers 18 residues. Per germline, CDR1 SGDLS and CDR2 YYNGEE. Trimming cost V 0 bases and J 3 bases; bases outside gene matches: 8. The CDR3 here is CASSVGGGGLAYTGELFF. The CDR3 DNA reads TGTGCCAGCAGCGTAGGTGGGGGGGGACTAGCGTACACCGGGGAGCTGTTTTTT.

This clone has just a few counts. The chain employs TRBV3-1 (or the pseudogene TRBV3-2) and TRBJ2-7, with D possibly being TRBD2 (5 bases). This CDR3 is 15 amino acids long. Germline CDR1 LGHDT, CDR2 YNNKEL (reference sequence). Trimming shortened V by 1 base and J by 0 bases, and 10 bases separated the two germline ends. CDR3 protein: CASSQGKRSSYEQYF. The CDR3, as DNA: TGTGCCAGCAGCCAAGGGAAGCGGAGCTCCTACGAGCAGTACTTC.

This chain uses TRBV18 with TRBJ2-5; D gene ambiguous. CDR3 length equals 13 residues. Germline V lookup: CDR1 KGHSH, CDR2 LQKENI. V was clipped by 0 bases and J by 3 bases, with 5 bases between them. The CDR3, as DNA: TGTGCCAGCTCACCACCGGGGAAAGAGACCCAGTACTTC. Translation: CASSPPGKETQYF.

This clone was found a few times. The chain has TRBV6-6 and TRBJ1-1; 9 bases are a match to TRBD1. The CDR3 length is 17 residues. Germline loops: CDR1 MNHNY, CDR2 SVGAGI (reference sequence). The V gene end was trimmed by 5 bases and the J gene end by 0 bases; junction bases not matched to a gene: 10. CDR3 loop: CASSLRTGVFMNTEAFF. The CDR3 DNA sequence: TGTGCCAGCAGTCTAAGGACAGGGGTTTTCATGAACACTGAAGCTTTCTTT.

The V gene is TRBV29-1, the J gene TRBJ2-5, with D unclear. The CDR3 extends over 12 amino acids. Germline V gene data show CDR1 as SQVTM and CDR2 as ANQGSEA. The V end lost 4 bases, the J end lost 1 base, and 7 bases lay between the germline ends. The CDR3 is CSVGSIQETQYF. CDR3 nucleotides: TGCAGCGTTGGTAGCATCCAAGAGACCCAGTACTTC.

The sample holds a few counts of this clone. In DNA form, the CDR3 reads TGTGCCAGCAGCTTTTCCGACTATGGCTACACCTTC. Translating it yields CASSFSDYGYTF. The chain has TRBV7-9 and TRBJ1-2, with D uncertain. Deletions cut 3 bases from V and 3 bases from J, with 5 bases between. The CDR3 covers 12 residues. Germline V gives CDR1 SEHNR, CDR2 FQNEAQ (reference sequence).

The genes are TRBV5-5 and TRBJ1-3; D ambiguous. There are 13 residues in the CDR3. Germline V CDR1 and CDR2: SGHKS, YYEKEE (reference sequence). The ends were cut back, 7 bases at V and 0 bases at J, with 8 bases in the middle. CDR3 nucleotide sequence: TGTGCCAGCTCGAGATCCTCTGGAAACACCATATATTTT. This translates into CASSRSSGNTIYF.

The V call is TRBV6-4, the J call TRBJ2-3, with 7 bases that match TRBD2. The CDR3 consists of 16 residues. The germline V gene encodes CDR1 MRHNA and CDR2 SNTAGT. The ends lost 6 bases at V and 3 bases at J; junction bases unmatched: 12. The CDR3 coding sequence is TGTGCCAGCAGCCCGGTCGGGGGGAAAGGGACAGATACGCAGTATTTT. It encodes CASSPVGGKGTDTQYF.

In its sample, this clone is medium-sized (0.01 to 0.1%). For the CDR3, the DNA is TGTGCCAGCAGTCGGTCCAGCAATCAGCCCCAGCATTTT. This sequence encodes CASSRSSNQPQHF. V gene TRBV7-2 combines with J gene TRBJ1-5; D unclear. Germline V gene lookup returns CDR1 SGHTA and CDR2 FQGNSA. V was clipped by 6 bases and J by 1 base, with 7 bases between them. The CDR3 has 13 residues.

The chain is built from TRBV6-5 and TRBJ1-1; D may be TRBD1 (6 bases). CDR1 MNHEY and CDR2 SVGAGI come from the germline V gene. V lost 5 bases and J lost 3, with 13 bases in between. The CDR3 has 14 residues. The CDR3 reads CASSNRAGDTEAFF. CDR3 sequence (DNA): TGTGCCAGCAGTAACAGGGCCGGTGACACTGAAGCTTTCTTT.

The chain employs TRBV7-2 and TRBJ2-7; a weak D match, TRBD2 (5 bases). This CDR3 is built from 12 residues. Germline-derived CDR1 and CDR2 are SGHTA and FQGNSA. V shed 1 base and J shed 4 bases, with 5 bases lying between them. The CDR3 here is CASSLVAYEQYF. The DNA of the CDR3 is TGTGCCAGCAGCTTAGTAGCGTACGAGCAGTACTTC.

The rearrangement links TRBV19 to TRBJ2-7; tentatively, D is TRBD2 (5 bases). The CDR3 is 13 residues long. V lost 4 bases to trimming and J lost 2 bases, with 9 bases between them. Germline V CDR1 and CDR2: LNHDA, SQIVND (reference sequence). The CDR3 is CASSTGRAYEQYF. The CDR3 DNA reads as TGTGCCAGTAGTACGGGAAGGGCCTACGAGCAGTACTTC. Full variable domain (outside the CDR3, taken from reference TRBV19 and TRBJ2-7): DGGITQSPKYLFRKEGQNVTLSCEQNLNHDAMYWYRQDPGQGLRLIYYSQIVNDFQKGDIAEGYSVSREKKESFPLTVTSAQKNPTAFYLCASSTGRAYEQYFGPGTRLTVT.

CDR3: CAWSVSGGVGNSPLHF. The CDR3 bases are TGTGCCTGGAGTGTTTCTGGAGGGGTGGGGAATTCACCCCTCCACTTT. The rearrangement joins TRBV30 to TRBJ1-6, with D possibly TRBD1 on 5 matching bases. The CDR3 covers 16 residues. Trimming pared 0 bases from V and 7 bases from J, leaving 16 bases between. Per germline, CDR1 GTSNPN and CDR2 SVGIG (reference sequence).

The genes are TRBV27 and TRBJ1-2; 8 bases map to TRBD1. CDR1 and CDR2 from the germline V gene are MNHEY and SMNVEV (reference sequence). V dropped 5 bases and J dropped 7; count of bases not matched to a gene: 12. The CDR3 consists of 15 residues. The CDR3 reads CASSPLTGDRRGYTF. The CDR3 coding sequence is TGTGCCAGCAGTCCGCTGACGGGGGACAGGCGTGGCTACACCTTC.

This clone came up once. The genes are TRBV7-6 and TRBJ2-2; 11 bases line up with TRBD1. V trimming: 4 bases; J trimming: 6 bases; junction bases outside the gene matches: 16. This CDR3 is 19 amino acids long. Germline V gene sequence: CDR1 SGHVS, CDR2 FNYEAQ. DNA for the CDR3: TGTGCCAGCAGCTCGGACAGGGGGCGGACTTATCAAGGGTCCGGGGAGCTGTTTTTT. Translated: CASSSDRGRTYQGSGELFF.

The chain is built from TRBV14 and TRBJ2-2; no definite D call. The CDR3 runs to 12 residues. Germline assignment: CDR1 SGHDN and CDR2 FVKESK. The V end lost 1 base, the J end lost 5 bases, and 2 bases lay between the germline ends. CDR3 amino acids: CASSQVTGELFF. For the CDR3, the DNA is TGTGCCAGCAGCCAAGTTACCGGGGAGCTGTTTTTT.

The gene calls are TRBV7-9 and TRBJ1-4, with TRBD1 as a possible D gene (6 bases). The V and J ends lost 1 base and 2 bases respectively, with 11 bases between them. CDR3 size: 16 residues. Germline V CDR1 and CDR2: SEHNR, FQNEAQ (reference sequence). The CDR3 is CASSLEIGQTNEKLFF. The CDR3 region has the DNA TGTGCCAGCAGCTTAGAGATTGGACAGACTAATGAAAAACTGTTTTTT.

Comments on this clone: This CDR3 is also generated by other DNA sequences in the sample. The chain employs TRBV2 and TRBJ1-1; weak D call: TRBD1 (6 bases). CDR1 is SNHLY and CDR2 is FYNNEI in the germline V gene. The V end lost 6 bases, the J end lost 1 base, and 9 bases lay between the germline ends. CDR3 size: 13 residues. CDR3 in DNA: TGTGCCAGCAGCGAACAGGGGAACACTGAAGCTTTCTTT. Translated, it gives CASSEQGNTEAFF.

The chain carries TRBV19 and TRBJ1-3; the D gene is possibly TRBD1 (5 bases). V gave up 7 bases and J gave up 4 bases, with 14 bases separating them. There are 14 residues in the CDR3. Germline CDR1 is LNHDA and CDR2 is SQIVND (reference sequence). CDR3 sequence (DNA): TGTGCCAGTATCACTGCCGGGGGAGGAAACACCATATATTTT. As protein: CASITAGGGNTIYF.